A single sample gave rise to the 29 T cell receptor beta chains below, sequenced in a study of T cell repertoires in cytomegalovirus infection. MiXCR was run by TCRdb on the reads, yielding one entry per CDR3 protein. The table shows approximately 170,000 distinct CDR3 sequences, with roughly 15% occurring only once. Source material: CD8+ T cells from PBMCs. Source of these receptors: a human donor in good health (CMV status not recorded). Some clones in this sample may be carry-over from other donors' samples.

A few counts support this clonotype. This chain links TRBV7-8 with TRBJ2-7; TRBD2 is a possible D gene (5 bases). The germline gives CDR1 SGHVS, CDR2 FQNEAQ. CDR3 length: 14 amino acids. V lost 5 bases, J lost 1 base, and 12 bases lay in between. This CDR3 reads CASSPWAGSYEQYF. CDR3 nucleotide sequence: TGTGCCAGCAGCCCTTGGGCGGGTTCCTACGAGCAGTACTTC.

This clonotype showed up just a few times. The V call is TRBV7-8, the J call TRBJ2-1; no clear D. This CDR3 has 15 amino acids. The germline V gene encodes CDR1 SGHVS and CDR2 FQNEAQ. V was cut by 5 bases and J by 6 bases, with 17 bases left in between. CDR3 sequence: CASSPSLTPSNEQFF. Written as DNA, the CDR3 is TGTGCCAGCAGCCCCTCTTTGACACCATCCAATGAGCAGTTCTTC.

The chain uses TRBV14 and TRBJ2-5, with a tentative D call TRBD2 (5 bases). The CDR3 loop spans 15 amino acids. Germline CDR1 reads SGHDN; CDR2 reads FVKESK. Trimming took 1 base from V and 0 from J, leaving 9 bases between them. CDR3 in DNA: TGTGCCAGCAGCCAAGGGGAGCGGTACCAAGAGACCCAGTACTTC. It codes for CASSQGERYQETQYF.

The V and J genes are TRBV6-6 and TRBJ2-7; D may be TRBD1 (5 bases). Trimming stripped 2 bases from V and 6 bases from J, with 14 bases between. This CDR3 is 14 amino acids long. CDR1 and CDR2 (germline): MNHNY, SVGAGI (reference sequence). CDR3 loop: CASSYRRQGGEQYF. The CDR3 nucleotides read TGTGCCAGCAGTTACCGGCGTCAGGGTGGCGAGCAGTACTTC.

The table lists this clonotype with a few counts. The chain couples TRBV27 to TRBJ2-3; tentative D call: TRBD1 (5 bases). CDR3 size: 14 residues. The germline V gene encodes CDR1 MNHEY and CDR2 SMNVEV (reference sequence). V was pared by 5 bases and J by 6 bases, with 15 bases between. DNA of the CDR3: TGTGCCAGCAGTCCCTGGGGCTCCGGGGATACGCAGTATTTT. Protein product: CASSPWGSGDTQYF.

The sample holds many counts of this clonotype. This chain links TRBV10-3 with TRBJ1-5; no reliable D call. CDR1 and CDR2 (germline): ENHRY, SYGVKD. The CDR3 is 13 amino acids. Between the trimmed V and J ends, which lost 6 bases and 3 bases, there was a span of 9 bases. The CDR3 reads CAISGASNQPQHF. Written as DNA, the CDR3 is TGTGCCATCAGCGGAGCGTCCAATCAGCCCCAGCATTTT.

J is TRBJ2-1 and V is TRBV6-2 or TRBV6-3; D may match TRBD1 or TRBD2 (6 bases each). Germline loops: CDR1 MNHEY, CDR2 SVGEGT. The CDR3 sequence is 15 residues long. V lost 4 bases and J 0 bases, leaving 10 bases between the germline ends. The DNA for the CDR3 is TGTGCCAGCAGTTTACGGGGGCCCTCCTACAATGAGCAGTTCTTC. This gives the protein CASSLRGPSYNEQFF.

V is TRBV7-2 and J is TRBJ2-2; 10 bases align to TRBD2. Germline trimming cut 5 bases from V and 4 bases from J; bases unmatched to any gene: 4. The CDR3 has 15 residues. Germline assignment: CDR1 SGHTA and CDR2 FQGNSA. The CDR3 DNA reads TGTGCCAGCAGCGCTAGCGGGGGTTTCACCGGGGAGCTGTTTTTT. It codes for CASSASGGFTGELFF.

This clonotype was seen a handful of times. The rearrangement uses TRBV24-1 and TRBJ2-7; TRBD1 aligns across 7 bases. The CDR3 sequence is 15 residues long. The V and J ends lost 8 bases and 1 base, in that order; junction bases with no gene match: 10. CDR1 is KGHDR, CDR2 SFDVKD, per germline. The chain's CDR3 is CATTIERDSSYEQYF. CDR3 coding DNA: TGTGCCACCACCATTGAGAGGGACAGTTCCTACGAGCAGTACTTC.

The chain is built from TRBV7-8 and TRBJ1-6; 10 nucleotides match TRBD1. Trimming removed 5 bases from V and 10 bases from J; junction bases left unmatched: 5. The germline CDR1 and CDR2 sequences are SGHVS and FQNEAQ. The CDR3 has 14 residues. CDR3 nucleotide sequence: TGTGCCAGCAGCCTAGGACAGGGGGACTCACCCCTCCACTTT. Its translation: CASSLGQGDSPLHF.

This chain uses TRBV9 with TRBJ2-2, with D perhaps TRBD1 (7 bases). CDR1 SGDLS and CDR2 YYNGEE come from the germline V gene. Trimming pared 0 bases from V and 1 base from J, leaving 16 bases between. This CDR3 region has 18 residues. CDR3 loop: CASSVGLGGQKNTGELFF. The CDR3 nucleotides are TGTGCCAGCAGCGTAGGTTTGGGGGGACAGAAGAACACCGGGGAGCTGTTTTTT.

The V gene is TRBV7-3, the J gene TRBJ2-1, with 12 nucleotides matching TRBD2. This CDR3 comprises 18 residues. Germline V gives CDR1 SGHTA, CDR2 FQGTGA. V lost 2 bases, J lost 0 bases, and 5 bases stayed unmatched. DNA of the CDR3: TGTGCCAGCAGCTTATCCGGACTAGCGGGGAGCTCCTACAATGAGCAGTTCTTC. Encoded protein: CASSLSGLAGSSYNEQFF.

This clonotype showed up just a few times. The chain recombines TRBV11-2 with TRBJ1-1; TRBD1 matches at 11 bases. V shed 4 bases, J shed 0 bases, and the junction held 13 bases outside the gene matches. Germline assignment: CDR1 SGHAT and CDR2 FQNNGV. CDR3 length: 19 residues. The CDR3 sequence is CASSSYFGTGGSMNTEAFF. In DNA, the CDR3 is TGTGCCAGCAGCTCCTATTTTGGGACAGGGGGTTCTATGAACACTGAAGCTTTCTTT. Based on the CDR3 plus reference TRBV11-2 and TRBJ1-1, the full variable domain is EAGVAQSPRYKIIEKRQSVAFWCNPISGHATLYWYQQILGQGPKLLIQFQNNGVVDDSQLPKDRFSAERLKGVDSTLKIQPAKLEDSAVYLCASSSYFGTGGSMNTEAFFGQGTRLTVV.

This clonotype was detected only a few times. V usage is TRBV7-2 and J usage is TRBJ2-7; D unclear. The germline CDR1 and CDR2 sequences are SGHTA and FQGNSA. This CDR3 comprises 15 residues. Trimming pared 3 bases from V and 0 bases from J, leaving 12 bases between. CDR3 DNA sequence: TGTGCCAGCAGCTTGGGCGTCGGGCTCTCCTACGAGCAGTACTTC. Amino acid sequence: CASSLGVGLSYEQYF.

This clonotype was observed a handful of times. This chain connects TRBV2 to TRBJ1-2; weak D call: TRBD1 (5 bases). The CDR3 consists of 16 residues. The ends were cut back, 6 bases at V and 0 bases at J, with 17 bases in the middle. Germline-derived CDR1 and CDR2 are SNHLY and FYNNEI. The chain's CDR3 is CASRLPGTEANYGYTF. CDR3 nucleotides: TGTGCCAGCAGGTTACCAGGGACCGAAGCTAACTATGGCTACACCTTC.

This chain links TRBV12-3 or TRBV12-4 with TRBJ2-3; 8 bases fit TRBD2. The CDR3 totals 14 residues. Losses at the gene ends were 3 bases for V and 6 bases for J; bases not matched to a gene: 5. Written as DNA, the CDR3 is TGTGCCAGCAGTTTCGCAGCGGGGGTGGATACGCAGTATTTT. Protein: CASSFAAGVDTQYF.

V gene TRBV6-2 or TRBV6-3 combines with J gene TRBJ2-2; a possible D gene is TRBD2 (5 bases). V was trimmed by 1 base and J by 3 bases, leaving 12 bases between them. Germline V gives CDR1 MNHEY, CDR2 SVGEGT. This CDR3 spans 16 amino acids. For the CDR3, the DNA is TGTGCCAGCAGTTACTGGAGGAACCGGGACACCGGGGAGCTGTTTTTT. Protein: CASSYWRNRDTGELFF.

The CDR3 spells CSAQHGERGQPQHF. For the CDR3, the DNA is TGCAGTGCCCAACATGGGGAGAGGGGTCAGCCCCAGCATTTT. The V and J genes are TRBV20-1 and TRBJ1-5, with D perhaps matching TRBD1 (5 bases). This CDR3 contains 14 residues. Germline loops: CDR1 DFQATT, CDR2 SNEGSKA (reference sequence). The V gene lost 6 bases and the J gene lost 6 bases, with 18 bases spanning the gap.

The chain uses TRBV7-2 and TRBJ2-7; the match to TRBD1 covers 12 bases. The junction had 9 bases not matched to a gene; V was cut back by 7 bases and J by 8 bases. This CDR3 region has 14 residues. CDR1 and CDR2 (germline): SGHTA, FQGNSA. The CDR3 protein is CASTPPGQGAKQYF. The CDR3 region has the DNA TGTGCCAGCACCCCTCCGGGACAGGGGGCAAAGCAGTACTTC.

This clonotype occurred a few times. The chain recombines TRBV11-2 with TRBJ1-1; D ambiguous. In germline, CDR1 is SGHAT, CDR2 FQNNGV. The CDR3 runs 11 residues. The V end lost 1 base, the J end lost 7 bases, and 4 bases lay between the germline ends. CDR3: CASSLGHEAFF. CDR3 in DNA: TGTGCCAGCAGCTTAGGACATGAAGCTTTCTTT.

This clonotype has only a few counts. The chain recombines TRBV11-2 with TRBJ2-7; 9 bases align to TRBD1. This CDR3 spans 15 amino acids. J was trimmed by 3 bases and V by 6 bases; bases with no gene match: 9. CDR1 SGHAT and CDR2 FQNNGV come from the germline V gene. Here the CDR3 reads CASRIKRDRVYEQYF. The CDR3 region has the DNA TGTGCCAGCAGAATTAAAAGGGACAGGGTCTACGAGCAGTACTTC. Complete variable domain (other parts from reference TRBV11-2 and TRBJ2-7): EAGVAQSPRYKIIEKRQSVAFWCNPISGHATLYWYQQILGQGPKLLIQFQNNGVVDDSQLPKDRFSAERLKGVDSTLKIQPAKLEDSAVYLCASRIKRDRVYEQYFGPGTRLTVT.

In this sample, this clonotype turned up a few times. The gene calls are TRBV2 and TRBJ1-1; no definite D call. Trimming cost V 3 bases and J 1 base, with 9 bases left between them. CDR1 SNHLY and CDR2 FYNNEI come from the germline V gene. This CDR3 has 14 amino acids. The CDR3 loop is CASSEWVSNTEAFF. CDR3 sequence (DNA): TGTGCCAGCAGTGAGTGGGTATCGAACACTGAAGCTTTCTTT.

This clonotype was observed a single time. The V gene is TRBV20-1, the J gene TRBJ2-7; 8 bases line up with TRBD2. With V trimmed by 4 bases and J by 2 bases, 7 bases remained unmatched. The V gene's germline CDR1 is DFQATT and CDR2 SNEGSKA (reference sequence). The CDR3 covers 14 residues. The CDR3: CSATPRSGTYEQYF. The DNA of the CDR3 is TGCAGTGCTACCCCCCGTAGCGGGACCTACGAGCAGTACTTC.

This clonotype showed up just a few times. V usage is TRBV2 and J usage is TRBJ2-3, with 9 bases matching TRBD2. Per germline, CDR1 SNHLY and CDR2 FYNNEI. This CDR3 region has 15 residues. V dropped 2 bases and J dropped 6; count of bases not matched to a gene: 6. The DNA of the CDR3 is TGTGCCAGCAGTGAACTCCTAGCGGGATCGGATACGCAGTATTTT. Translated, it gives CASSELLAGSDTQYF.

This chain connects TRBV6-6 to TRBJ2-1; 12 bases are a match to TRBD2. The CDR3 runs 15 residues. Germline lookup yields CDR1 MNHNY and CDR2 SVGAGI (reference sequence). V was clipped by 6 bases and J by 5 bases; unmatched bases: 5. The DNA for the CDR3 is TGTGCCAGCAGACACCCTAGCGGGGGGGACAATGAGCAGTTCTTC. Amino acids: CASRHPSGGDNEQFF.

In its sample, this clonotype was seen a few times. The V gene is TRBV29-1, the J gene TRBJ1-2, with unresolved D. Germline-derived CDR1 and CDR2 are SQVTM and ANQGSEA. The CDR3 length is 12 residues. Trimming cost V 3 bases and J 5 bases, with 10 bases left between them. CDR3 DNA: TGCAGCGTTGATCGGTCGGTTTATGGCTACACCTTC. Amino acid sequence: CSVDRSVYGYTF.

CDR3 sequence (DNA): TGTGCCAGCAGCTACAGGGCCGTTTCGAACACCGGGGAGCTGTTTTTT. Its protein product is CASSYRAVSNTGELFF. The rearrangement uses TRBV3-1 and TRBJ2-2; D might be TRBD1 (6 bases). The germline V gene has CDR1 LGHDT and CDR2 YNNKEL (reference sequence). Trimming stripped 5 bases from V and 0 bases from J, with 13 bases between. There are 16 residues in the CDR3.

This clonotype was detected a few times. The chain combines TRBV7-8 with TRBJ1-5; maybe TRBD1 (6 bases). This CDR3 has 16 amino acids. V shed 5 bases and J shed 0 bases, with 14 bases lying between them. CDR1 and CDR2 (germline): SGHVS, FQNEAQ. The CDR3 here is CASSLGTHYSNQPQHF. Written as DNA, the CDR3 is TGTGCCAGCAGCCTCGGGACACACTATAGCAATCAGCCCCAGCATTTT.

This clonotype was recorded a few times. The rearrangement uses TRBV12-3 or TRBV12-4 and TRBJ2-2; a weak D match, TRBD1 (6 bases). The V gene lost 2 bases and the J gene lost 6 bases, with 7 bases spanning the gap. The CDR3 is made up of 13 amino acids. CDR3 protein: CASSLSGAGELFF. In nucleotides, the CDR3 is TGTGCCAGCAGTTTATCAGGGGCCGGGGAGCTGTTTTTT.